These T cell receptor beta chains were read from a single sample in a study of breast tumors, draining lymph nodes, adjacent tissues. TCRdb reprocessed the multiplex PCR reads via MiXCR and lists one record per CDR3 protein. Seen here are about 300,000 distinct CDR3 sequences, more than 30% observed once, and the top ten hold under 1.2%. Source material: axillary lymph node tissue. These receptors were collected from a female donor with breast cancer. Some clones in this sample may be carry-over from other donors' samples. Each CDR3 is given with its conserved first and last residue. Each record gives: V gene, clone size, J gene, D gene, CDR3 protein, CDR3 DNA. A D gene is named only where the DNA matches it firmly. Rows may omit the clone size; those that give it use once, few, many or a size class.

v_gene: TRBV5-1
abundance: many
j_gene: TRBJ1-2
d_gene: NA
CDR3aa: CASSLERIYGYTF
CDR3nt: TGCGCCAGCAGCTTGGAGCGGATCTATGGCTACACCTTC

v_gene: TRBV7-8
abundance: NA
j_gene: TRBJ2-5
d_gene: NA
CDR3aa: CASSLAISTGRAGGRDQETQYF
CDR3nt: TGTGCCAGCAGCTTAGCGATATCAACAGGGCGGGCCGGGGGCCGTGACCAAGAGACCCAGTACTTC

v_gene: TRBV5-1
abundance: many
j_gene: TRBJ2-7
d_gene: NA
CDR3aa: CASSGDSPYEQYF
CDR3nt: TGCGCCAGCTCGGGGGACTCCCCCTACGAGCAGTACTTC

v_gene: TRBV12-3/TRBV12-4
abundance: many
j_gene: TRBJ1-2
d_gene: NA
CDR3aa: CASTFRGVGYTF
CDR3nt: TGTGCCAGCACCTTCCGGGGCGTCGGCTACACCTTC

v_gene: TRBV6-1
abundance: NA
j_gene: TRBJ2-7
d_gene: NA
CDR3aa: CASSPDRIYEQYF
CDR3nt: TGTGCCAGCAGCCCCGACAGGATCTACGAGCAGTACTTC

v_gene: TRBV10-3
abundance: many
j_gene: TRBJ2-2
d_gene: TRBD2
CDR3aa: CACSLAGGPSTGELFF
CDR3nt: TGTGCATGTTCTTTAGCGGGAGGGCCCAGCACCGGGGAGCTGTTTTTT

v_gene: TRBV20-1
abundance: many
j_gene: TRBJ2-4
d_gene: TRBD2
CDR3aa: CSARPGLAGGEWAKNIQYF
CDR3nt: TGCAGTGCTAGACCGGGACTAGCGGGAGGGGAGTGGGCCAAAAACATTCAGTACTTC

v_gene: TRBV6-1
abundance: once
j_gene: TRBJ1-1
d_gene: NA
CDR3aa: CASSERANRDVYTEAFF
CDR3nt: TGTGCCAGCAGTGAAAGGGCAAACAGGGATGTATACACTGAAGCTTTCTTT

v_gene: TRBV28
abundance: few
j_gene: TRBJ2-5
d_gene: TRBD2
CDR3aa: CASRSGTYMGETQYF
CDR3nt: TGTGCCAGCAGGAGCGGGACGTATATGGGAGAGACCCAGTACTTC

v_gene: TRBV10-2
abundance: many
j_gene: TRBJ2-6
d_gene: TRBD1
CDR3aa: CASRAGTGASGANVLTF
CDR3nt: TGCGCCAGCAGAGCCGGGACAGGGGCTTCTGGGGCCAACGTCCTGACTTTC

v_gene: TRBV20-1
abundance: many
j_gene: TRBJ2-7
d_gene: NA
CDR3aa: CSARDLKRTTYEQYF
CDR3nt: TGCAGTGCTAGAGATCTTAAGCGGACCACCTACGAGCAGTACTTC

v_gene: TRBV7-6
abundance: few
j_gene: TRBJ2-1
d_gene: NA
CDR3aa: CASSSIGAVGAYNEQFF
CDR3nt: TGTGCCAGCAGCTCGATAGGGGCTGTAGGGGCCTACAATGAGCAGTTCTTC

v_gene: TRBV11-3
abundance: many
j_gene: TRBJ1-4
d_gene: NA
CDR3aa: CASSLQVNEKLFF
CDR3nt: TGTGCCAGCAGCTTACAGGTTAATGAAAAACTGTTTTTT

v_gene: TRBV6-2/TRBV6-3
abundance: NA
j_gene: TRBJ2-5
d_gene: TRBD2
CDR3aa: CASSPLVSGIRETQYF
CDR3nt: TGTGCCAGCAGTCCCCTTGTTAGCGGGATCAGGGAGACCCAGTACTTC